This TCR beta chain emerged from a study of human T cells and chemical hapten exposure. Time point indicated: patch test 2, 6 weeks after DPC sensitization. Treatment reported: therapeutic diphenylcyclopropenone sensitization with weekly scalp DPC. Each patch-test visit's blood sample preceded patch application. Participating donors were patients with alopecia, aged 18 to 70 years, considered appropriate candidates for DPC. J lost 4 bases, V lost 6 bases, and 14 bases had no gene match. The CDR3 length is 16 residues. Germline values: CDR1 SQVTM, CDR2 ANQGSEA. This clonotype was detected a few times. MiXCR, applied by TCRdb to the RACE reads, yields one record per CDR3 protein. The top ten hold 5% to 6% of the sample, which has around 360,000 distinct CDR3 sequences, about 6% seen once.

The source was whole blood, collected in connection with sensitization to the hapten diphenylcyclopropenone (DPC). The rearrangement links TRBV29-1 to TRBJ1-4, with 7 bases fitting TRBD1. The clonotype originates from a woman between 18 and 30 years old with alopecia areata. Some clones in this sample may be carry-over from other donors' samples. Written as DNA, the CDR3 is TGCAGCGTGGTCGACAGGGAGGGGATGGGTAATGAAAAACTGTTTTTT. Residues: CSVVDREGMGNEKLFF. Filled out from reference TRBV29-1 and TRBJ1-4, the complete variable domain reads SAVISQKPSRDICQRGTSLTIQCQVDSQVTMMFWYRQQPGQSLTLIATANQGSEATYESGFVIDKFPISRPNLTFSTLTVSNMSPEDSSIYLCSVVDREGMGNEKLFFGSGTQLSVL.